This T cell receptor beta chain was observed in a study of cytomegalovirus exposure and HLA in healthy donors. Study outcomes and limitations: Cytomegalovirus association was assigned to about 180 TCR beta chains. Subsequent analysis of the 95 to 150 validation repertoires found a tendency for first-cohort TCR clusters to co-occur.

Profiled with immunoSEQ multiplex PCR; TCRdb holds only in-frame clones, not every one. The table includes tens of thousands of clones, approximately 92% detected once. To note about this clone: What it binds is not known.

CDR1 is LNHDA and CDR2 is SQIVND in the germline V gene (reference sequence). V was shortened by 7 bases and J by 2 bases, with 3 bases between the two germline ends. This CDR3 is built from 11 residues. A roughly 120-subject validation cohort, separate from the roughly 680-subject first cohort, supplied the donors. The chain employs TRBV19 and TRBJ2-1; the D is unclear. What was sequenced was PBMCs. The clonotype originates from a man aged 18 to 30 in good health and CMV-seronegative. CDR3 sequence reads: CASTAYNEQFF. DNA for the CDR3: TGTGCCAGTACGGCCTACAATGAGCAGTTCTTC.